The 16 T cell receptor beta chains below come from one sample, sequenced in a study of T cell repertoires in cytomegalovirus infection. One entry per CDR3 protein results from TCRdb running MiXCR on the reads. The table includes about 300,000 distinct CDR3 sequences, about 25% detected once. The sequencing sample was made of PBMCs. Every receptor here comes from a human donor in good health (CMV status not recorded). Some clones in this sample may be carry-over from other donors' samples.

The chain uses TRBV20-1 and TRBJ2-7; no clear D. V was clipped by 4 bases and J by 4 bases, with 8 bases between them. The CDR3 covers 11 residues. Germline CDR1 and CDR2: DFQATT and SNEGSKA (reference sequence). The CDR3 nucleotides are TGCAGTGCTATGCTTACTTACGAGCAGTACTTC. Translating gives CSAMLTYEQYF.

This clonotype was picked up many times. V usage is TRBV7-2 and J usage is TRBJ2-5; 10 bases agree with TRBD2. Germline CDR1 and CDR2: SGHTA and FQGNSA. With V trimmed by 4 bases and J by 7 bases, 15 bases remained unmatched. The CDR3 runs 17 residues. CDR3 amino acids: CASSSTRTSGGWGTQYF. The DNA for the CDR3 is TGTGCCAGCAGCTCCACCCGGACTAGCGGAGGGTGGGGGACCCAGTACTTC. Combining the CDR3 with reference TRBV7-2 and TRBJ2-5 gives the whole variable domain GAGVSQSPSNKVTEKGKDVELRCDPISGHTALYWYRQSLGQGLEFLIYFQGNSAPDKSGLPSDRFSAERTGGSVSTLTIQRTQQEDSAVYLCASSSTRTSGGWGTQYFGPGTRLLVL.

This clonotype was counted at least ten times. V and J are TRBV28 and TRBJ1-1; TRBD1 matches 7 bases. This CDR3 spans 17 amino acids. J gave up 4 bases and V 1 base, and 12 bases lay outside the gene matches. The germline V gene encodes CDR1 MDHEN and CDR2 SYDVKM. The CDR3: CASSLLGGPPAGTEAFF. CDR3 nucleotide sequence: TGTGCCAGCAGTTTATTAGGGGGCCCCCCCGCGGGCACTGAAGCTTTCTTT.

This chain connects TRBV20-1 to TRBJ1-1; 7 bases align to TRBD1. The junction had 3 bases not matched to a gene; V was cut back by 2 bases and J by 0 bases. CDR1 is DFQATT and CDR2 is SNEGSKA in the germline V gene (reference sequence). This CDR3 has 14 residues. CDR3 nucleotide sequence: TGCAGTGCTAGAACGACAGGGCTGAACACTGAAGCTTTCTTT. Translated: CSARTTGLNTEAFF.

This clonotype was observed at least ten times. The chain joins TRBV29-1 to TRBJ2-5; D might be TRBD1 (6 bases). The CDR3 covers 12 residues. Trimming took off 7 bases at V and 4 bases at J, with 13 bases between the two ends. The germline V gene encodes CDR1 SQVTM and CDR2 ANQGSEA. The CDR3 nucleotides read TGCAGCGCCAGGGGTGGGGGAGAGACCCAGTACTTC. Its translation: CSARGGGETQYF.

This clonotype was observed at least ten times. The rearrangement joins TRBV7-2 to TRBJ1-1; 8 bases are shared with TRBD1. V was pared by 5 bases and J by 1 base, with 9 bases of the junction left unmatched. This CDR3 contains 16 residues. From germline, CDR1 is SGHTA and CDR2 FQGNSA. The CDR3 loop is CASSRALGQGNTEAFF. CDR3 nucleotides: TGTGCCAGCAGCCGAGCCTTAGGACAGGGGAACACTGAAGCTTTCTTT.

The chain uses TRBV4-3 and TRBJ1-3; no definite D call. The CDR3 spans 14 residues. The V end was cut by 0 bases, the J end by 2 bases, with 5 bases between. CDR1 and CDR2 from the germline V gene are LGHNA and YSLEER. CDR3 bases: TGCGCCAGCAGCCAAGAAGGACCTGGAAACACCATATATTTT. Amino acids: CASSQEGPGNTIYF.

This clonotype was detected only a few times. This chain joins TRBV4-2 and TRBJ2-3, with 7 bases that match TRBD2. V lost 0 bases to trimming and J lost 3 bases; unmatched junction nucleotides: 6. The CDR3 spans 16 residues. Germline V gives CDR1 LGHNA, CDR2 YNFKEQ. The DNA for the CDR3 is TGTGCCAGCAGCCAAGATATGAGCGGGGAGACAGATACGCAGTATTTT. Its protein is CASSQDMSGETDTQYF.

The chain uses TRBV7-9 and TRBJ1-1; no reliable D call. V was pared by 1 base and J by 6 bases, with 12 bases between. The CDR3 has 14 amino acids. Looked up from germline, CDR1 is SEHNR and CDR2 is FQNEAQ (reference sequence). The CDR3 coding sequence is TGTGCCAGCAGCTTAGGGGGATGGAGCGCTGAAGCTTTCTTT. Encoded protein: CASSLGGWSAEAFF.

In its sample, this clonotype was seen many times. The J gene is TRBJ1-1, the V gene TRBV7-2, with D unclear. Germline V gives CDR1 SGHTA, CDR2 FQGNSA. V lost 3 bases and J lost 8, with 7 bases in between. The CDR3 is made up of 11 amino acids. CDR3 loop: CASSLRQEAFF. In DNA, the CDR3 is TGTGCCAGCAGCTTGAGACAAGAAGCTTTCTTT. Complete variable domain (other parts from reference TRBV7-2 and TRBJ1-1): GAGVSQSPSNKVTEKGKDVELRCDPISGHTALYWYRQSLGQGLEFLIYFQGNSAPDKSGLPSDRFSAERTGGSVSTLTIQRTQQEDSAVYLCASSLRQEAFFGQGTRLTVV.

The table lists this clonotype with many counts. This chain connects TRBV7-2 to TRBJ2-7, with TRBD2 identical over 8 bases. This CDR3 region has 16 residues. Looked up from germline, CDR1 is SGHTA and CDR2 is FQGNSA. J lost 6 bases, V lost 0 bases, and 10 bases had no gene match. CDR3 bases: TGTGCCAGCAGCTTAGCGTCTAGCGGGCTGAGGGGCGAGCAGTACTTC. Protein sequence: CASSLASSGLRGEQYF.

This clonotype was seen repeatedly, ten times or more. The chain couples TRBV7-2 to TRBJ2-5; 13 positions agree with TRBD2. Germline lookup yields CDR1 SGHTA and CDR2 FQGNSA. V shed 5 bases and J 4 bases; nucleotides not matched to a gene: 4. The CDR3 runs to 15 residues. The CDR3 region has the DNA TGTGCCAGCAGCAGACTAGCGGGGGGAGGAGAGACCCAGTACTTC. Protein sequence: CASSRLAGGGETQYF. The variable domain in full, with the rest retrieved from reference TRBV7-2 and TRBJ2-5, is GAGVSQSPSNKVTEKGKDVELRCDPISGHTALYWYRQSLGQGLEFLIYFQGNSAPDKSGLPSDRFSAERTGGSVSTLTIQRTQQEDSAVYLCASSRLAGGGETQYFGPGTRLLVL.

This clonotype showed up many times. The V gene is TRBV15, the J gene TRBJ2-2, with D possibly matching TRBD1 (6 bases). CDR1 and CDR2 (germline): LNHNV, YYDKDF (reference sequence). V lost 0 bases, J lost 2 bases, and 16 bases lay in between. CDR3 length equals 18 residues. The CDR3, as DNA: TGTGCCACCAGCAGAGATCTATTCGGACAGAGCAACACCGGGGAGCTGTTTTTT. As protein: CATSRDLFGQSNTGELFF.

This clonotype has at least ten counts. The chain links TRBV28 to TRBJ1-1; D is unclear. This CDR3 contains 16 residues. Germline values: CDR1 MDHEN, CDR2 SYDVKM. V was pared by 1 base and J by 0 bases, with 12 bases between. The CDR3 region is CASSLSPAVMNTEAFF. DNA of the CDR3: TGTGCCAGCAGTTTATCCCCCGCCGTGATGAACACTGAAGCTTTCTTT.

J is TRBJ1-6 and V is TRBV29-1, with D possibly TRBD1 on 5 matching bases. Germline CDR1 and CDR2: SQVTM and ANQGSEA. The CDR3 extends over 14 amino acids. The CDR3 region has the DNA TGCAGTGTAACCGAGGGACTGACGAATTCACCCCTCCACTTT. This translates into CSVTEGLTNSPLHF.

The chain is built from TRBV5-6 and TRBJ2-3; 9 bases map to TRBD1. Germline loops: CDR1 SGHDT, CDR2 YYEEEE. V trimming: 1 base; J trimming: 4 bases; junction bases outside the gene matches: 7. The CDR3 loop spans 16 amino acids. CDR3 amino acids: CASSLYDRGAPDTQYF. DNA for the CDR3: TGTGCCAGCAGCTTGTACGACAGGGGGGCACCAGATACGCAGTATTTT.